Below are 20 T cell receptor beta chains sequenced from a single sample in a study of blood T cell repertoires in COVID-19. Assay: immunoSEQ multiplex PCR; the TCRdb copy retains only in-frame clones and omits some. The data hold some 350,000 clones, with 70% to 90% observed a single time. The specimen sequenced was peripheral blood. The origin of the receptors is a human donor in a cohort sampled during active COVID-19.

The rearrangement links TRBV6-5 to TRBJ1-4; 10 nucleotides agree with TRBD1. The germline V gene has CDR1 MNHEY and CDR2 SVGAGI. Trimming cost V 6 bases and J 6 bases; bases outside gene matches: 4. The CDR3 contains 14 residues. The CDR3 sequence is CASSPDRGDEKLFF. The CDR3 DNA reads TGTGCCAGCAGCCCGGACAGGGGGGATGAAAAACTGTTTTTT.

The V call is TRBV3-1 (or the pseudogene TRBV3-2), the J call TRBJ1-1; no reliable D call. Germline CDR1 is LGHDT and CDR2 is YNNKEL (reference sequence). The CDR3 consists of 12 residues. V was shortened by 2 bases and J by 5 bases, with 6 bases between the two germline ends. DNA of the CDR3: TGTGCCAGCAGCCAACGGGATACTGAAGCTTTCTTT. Amino acid sequence: CASSQRDTEAFF.

The rearrangement uses TRBV29-1 and TRBJ2-7; TRBD1 matches at 8 bases. The CDR3 covers 13 residues. V gave up 6 bases and J gave up 4 bases; unmatched junction bases: 8. Germline-derived CDR1 and CDR2 are SQVTM and ANQGSEA. This CDR3 is CSVRTGTGYEQYF. Written as DNA, the CDR3 is TGCAGCGTGAGGACAGGGACAGGTTACGAGCAGTACTTC.

The chain employs TRBV27 and TRBJ2-1; possibly TRBD2 for D (6 bases). V was cut by 8 bases and J by 6 bases, with 20 bases left in between. Germline V CDR1 and CDR2: MNHEY, SMNVEV (reference sequence). This CDR3 is built from 15 residues. The DNA of the CDR3 is TGTGCCAGCTCTCTCAGAGATGGGGACTTCAATGAGCAGTTCTTC. Protein: CASSLRDGDFNEQFF.

The chain carries TRBV27 and TRBJ2-5; TRBD2 agrees at 8 bases. V lost 6 bases to trimming and J lost 5 bases; unmatched junction nucleotides: 5. Germline values: CDR1 MNHEY, CDR2 SMNVEV (reference sequence). This CDR3 contains 13 residues. The CDR3 DNA is TGTGCCAGCAGGTTGGGCGGGGGGGAGACCCAGTACTTC. Its protein product is CASRLGGGETQYF.

The rearrangement uses TRBV11-3 and TRBJ2-7; 7 bases fit TRBD1. The germline CDR1 and CDR2 sequences are SGHNT and YENEEA. Trimming cost V 5 bases and J 2 bases; bases outside gene matches: 6. The CDR3 is 14 amino acids. The CDR3 spells CASSHGDRAYEQYF. CDR3 bases: TGTGCCAGCAGCCACGGGGACAGAGCCTACGAGCAGTACTTC.

For the CDR3, the DNA is TGCAGTGCTAGTGGAATTTCCAGCGATAACACCGGGGAGCTGTTTTTT. Translated, it gives CSASGISSDNTGELFF. The J gene is TRBJ2-2, the V gene TRBV20-1; D gene unclear. Trimming removed 3 bases from V and 2 bases from J, with 16 bases in between. Germline V gives CDR1 DFQATT, CDR2 SNEGSKA (reference sequence). This CDR3 is 16 amino acids long.

This chain links TRBV28 with TRBJ2-7, with 7 bases that match TRBD2. Germline CDR1 MDHEN, CDR2 SYDVKM. V trimming: 6 bases; J trimming: 2 bases; junction bases outside the gene matches: 7. The CDR3 has 14 residues. The CDR3 sequence: CASRGRGGPYEQYF. The CDR3, as DNA: TGTGCCAGCAGGGGAAGGGGAGGGCCCTACGAGCAGTACTTC. Complete variable domain (other parts from reference TRBV28 and TRBJ2-7): DVKVTQSSRYLVKRTGEKVFLECVQDMDHENMFWYRQDPGLGLRLIYFSYDVKMKEKGDIPEGYSVSREKKERFSLILESASTNQTSMYLCASRGRGGPYEQYFGPGTRLTVT.

This sequence joins TRBV6-6 and TRBJ1-4, with no clear D. Trimming took 5 bases from V and 8 from J, leaving 15 bases between them. The CDR3 spans 14 residues. From germline, CDR1 is MNHNY and CDR2 SVGAGI (reference sequence). CDR3 protein: CASSAAGSSEKLFF. In DNA form, the CDR3 reads TGTGCCAGCAGTGCCGCCGGGAGTAGCGAAAAACTGTTTTTT.

V usage is TRBV3-1 (or the pseudogene TRBV3-2) and J usage is TRBJ1-1, with a weak D call TRBD1 (6 bases). CDR3 length: 14 amino acids. The germline V gene encodes CDR1 LGHDT and CDR2 YNNKEL (reference sequence). Between the trimmed V and J ends, which lost 4 bases and 4 bases, there was a span of 13 bases. CDR3 protein: CASSPGGAPTEAFF. The CDR3, as DNA: TGTGCCAGCAGCCCTGGGGGGGCCCCCACTGAAGCTTTCTTT.

The chain recombines TRBV5-1 with TRBJ2-7, with a weak D call TRBD2 (6 bases). Trimming shortened V by 4 bases and J by 3 bases, and 23 bases separated the two germline ends. CDR1 and CDR2 from the germline V gene are SGHRS and YFSETQ. The CDR3 is 17 amino acids. The CDR3 DNA follows: TGCGCCAGCAGCGGAGGGACTTTTCCTCTTCGTAGCTACGAGCAGTACTTC. This translates into CASSGGTFPLRSYEQYF.

V is TRBV18 and J is TRBJ2-7, with D unresolved. The CDR3 has 13 amino acids. Per germline, CDR1 KGHSH and CDR2 LQKENI. Trimming removed 2 bases from V and 0 bases from J, with 5 bases in between. The chain's CDR3 is CASSPMSSYEQYF. The CDR3 DNA is TGTGCCAGCTCACCAATGAGCTCCTACGAGCAGTACTTC.

The rearrangement links TRBV7-9 to TRBJ2-7, with 7 bases fitting TRBD1. From germline, CDR1 is SEHNR and CDR2 FQNEAQ (reference sequence). Trimming cost V 3 bases and J 4 bases; bases outside gene matches: 9. The length of the CDR3 is 15 residues. CDR3 in amino acids: CASSLTYRGRYEQYF. CDR3 DNA: TGTGCCAGCAGCTTGACCTACAGGGGCAGGTACGAGCAGTACTTC.

J is TRBJ1-5 and V is TRBV3-1 (or the pseudogene TRBV3-2); D is undetermined. The CDR3 sequence is 14 residues long. Germline lookup yields CDR1 LGHDT and CDR2 YNNKEL (reference sequence). V was shortened by 0 bases and J by 7 bases, with 10 bases between the two germline ends. CDR3 protein: CASSQDAGGQPQHF. As DNA, the CDR3 is TGTGCCAGCAGCCAAGATGCGGGTGGGCAGCCCCAGCATTTT.

V usage is TRBV2 and J usage is TRBJ2-1, with 8 bases aligning to TRBD2. CDR1 is SNHLY, CDR2 FYNNEI, per germline. J gave up 8 bases and V 7 bases, and 10 bases lay outside the gene matches. This CDR3 spans 14 amino acids. CDR3 in DNA: TGTGCCAGCAAGGGACTAGTAAACGACTATGAGCAGTTCTTC. It codes for CASKGLVNDYEQFF.

This sequence joins TRBV9 and TRBJ1-1, with D hard to call. Germline V gene data show CDR1 as SGDLS and CDR2 as YYNGEE. The CDR3 runs to 13 residues. Trimming stripped 0 bases from V and 4 bases from J, with 7 bases between. DNA for the CDR3: TGTGCCAGCAGCGTAGTCGGGTCCACTGAAGCTTTCTTT. It translates to CASSVVGSTEAFF.

This chain connects TRBV4-1 to TRBJ1-5; D remains ambiguous. V lost 4 bases, J lost 7 bases, and 17 bases lay in between. The CDR3 loop spans 15 amino acids. Germline V lookup: CDR1 MGHRA, CDR2 YSYEKL. CDR3 amino acids: CASSPQVNHPQPQHF. As DNA, the CDR3 is TGCGCCAGCAGCCCCCAGGTCAACCACCCCCAGCCCCAGCATTTT.

The DNA of the CDR3 is TGTGCCAGCAGCCGCGGAGCGGTTGGGGACTACACTGAAGCTTTCTTT. Amino acids: CASSRGAVGDYTEAFF. The chain combines TRBV5-4 with TRBJ1-1; possibly TRBD1 for D (5 bases). The V and J ends lost 4 bases and 3 bases respectively, with 19 bases between them. This CDR3 is 16 amino acids long. From germline, CDR1 is SGHNT and CDR2 YYREEE (reference sequence).

A single count supports this clone. This rearrangement joins TRBV30 to TRBJ1-5; D possibly corresponds to TRBD1 (5 bases). CDR1 is GTSNPN, CDR2 SVGIG, per germline (reference sequence). Trimming removed 5 bases at V and 2 bases at J, with 16 bases between. This CDR3 has 15 residues. CDR3: CAWDNGGSGNQPQHF. DNA of the CDR3: TGTGCCTGGGATAATGGGGGGTCGGGCAATCAGCCCCAGCATTTT.

The rearrangement joins TRBV27 to TRBJ1-1, with 8 bases lining up with TRBD1. This CDR3 has 14 residues. Germline V lookup: CDR1 MNHEY, CDR2 SMNVEV (reference sequence). Trimming took 6 bases from V and 3 from J; bases not matched to a gene: 6. The chain's CDR3 is CASSPDRGDTEAFF. The CDR3 DNA reads TGTGCCAGCAGCCCTGACAGGGGCGACACTGAAGCTTTCTTT.